This paragraph reports one T cell receptor (beta chain). The entry originates in a study of blood T cell repertoires in COVID-19. Study context: Samples taken during acute and convalescent COVID-19 were collected in the United States, Italy and Spain. Nucleic acid was either cDNA or gDNA, and it came from T cells, B-cell-depleted T cells, or PBMCs.

In the original processing: Reference gene primer amplification in the assay estimated nucleated cell counts. Only in-frame clones appear in the TCRdb table, and some are missing; sequencing was by immunoSEQ multiplex PCR. V, J and clone size derive from that table, while D and trimming were established from the DNA sequence. This sample has around 65,000 clones, with 60% to 80% found just once. Germline assignment: CDR1 KGHDR and CDR2 SFDVKD. V shed 0 bases and J 11 bases; nucleotides not matched to a gene: 9. The CDR3 loop spans 16 amino acids. This chain connects TRBV24-1 to TRBJ1-6, with 7 bases that match TRBD1. The sample consisted of peripheral blood. The sequence derives from a human donor in a cohort sampled during active COVID-19. This chain's CDR3 is CATSDLLRDSRTPLHF. Here the CDR3 DNA reads TGTGCCACCAGTGATTTGCTACGGGACAGTCGGACACCCCTCCACTTT.